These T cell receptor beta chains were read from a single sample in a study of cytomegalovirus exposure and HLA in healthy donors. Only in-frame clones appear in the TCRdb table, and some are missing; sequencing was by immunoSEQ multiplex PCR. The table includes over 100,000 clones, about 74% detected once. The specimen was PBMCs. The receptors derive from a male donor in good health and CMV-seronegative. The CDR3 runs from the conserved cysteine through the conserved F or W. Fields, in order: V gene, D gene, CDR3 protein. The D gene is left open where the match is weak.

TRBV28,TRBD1,CASSLRQGVYTF
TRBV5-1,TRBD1,CASSIRQGRHGYTF
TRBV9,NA,CASSPGGGNQPQHF
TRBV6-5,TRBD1,CASSTGTDNSPLHF
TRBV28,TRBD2,CASRATSGGDYEQYF
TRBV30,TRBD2,CACHRLAGGTGELFF
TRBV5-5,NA,CASSLVPGKTDTQYF
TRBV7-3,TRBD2,CASSPRGGERETQYF
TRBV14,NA,CASSFRATSGNTIYF
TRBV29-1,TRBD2,CSADPGGANEQFF
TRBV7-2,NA,CASSFWGSNYGYTF
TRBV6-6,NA,CASSVAVYNSPLHF
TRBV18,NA,CASSAQGGYEQYF
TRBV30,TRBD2,CAWSARGGAADTQYF
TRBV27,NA,CASSPHRETYEQYF
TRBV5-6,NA,CASSSPSESTDTQYF
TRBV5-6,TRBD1,CASRNDRVNEQYF
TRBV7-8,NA,CASSLEGDEQYF
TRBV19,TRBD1,CASSDRGNTGELFF
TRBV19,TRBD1,CASSIDRGDNQPQHF
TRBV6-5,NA,CASSYSVGVGDTQYF
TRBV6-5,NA,CASSSRQEITYEQYF
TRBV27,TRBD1,CASRKGQLSTDTQYF
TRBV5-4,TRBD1,CASSGQGVQEKLFF
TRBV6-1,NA,CASSEGPTGYGYTF
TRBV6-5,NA,CASSFQTAPGSYEQYF
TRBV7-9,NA,CASSLRGGRGYTF
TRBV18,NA,CASSPGQGVWGYTF
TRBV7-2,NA,CASSFPGKGYTF
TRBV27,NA,CASRRANYNEQFF
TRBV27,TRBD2,CASSLGLADSTDTQYF
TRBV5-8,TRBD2,CASSPTRSRTRGETQYF
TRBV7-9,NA,CASSSPGGDQETQYF
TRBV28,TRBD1,CASRDRGRPQHF
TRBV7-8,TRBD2,CASSAGGPRYNEQFF
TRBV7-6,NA,CASRAYSGGYTF
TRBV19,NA,CASSAAMDEKLFF
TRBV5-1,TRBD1,CASRHRSDRGDSPLHF
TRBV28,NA,CASSFQNNPKTQYF
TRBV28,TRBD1,CASNSGQGRSNEQFF